Sequencing of this T cell receptor (beta chain) was carried out in a study of CD8+CD57+ T cells in acquired aplastic anemia. In the study overall: Quantities of DNA derived from sorted CD4+ and CD8+ cells averaged 3.2 ug.

Investigators profiled TCR beta VDJ and CDR3 from genomic DNA template. TCRdb analysed the reads with MiXCR anew, one entry per CDR3 protein. The table shows around 250,000 distinct CDR3 sequences, with approximately 82% occurring only once. Selection for sequencing was limited to patients who had shown CD8+CD57+ cell expansion by flow cytometry. Untreated patients provided the blood samples, with no therapy given before sampling. With respect to this clonotype: Its antigen is unknown. The conserved final phenylalanine or tryptophan is absent from the CDR3, which likely points to a read error. The DNA is left out, because the CDR3 cannot be placed on it with certainty; the CDR3 is given as TCRdb lists it.

The CDR3 has 13 residues if both end residues are counted. From germline, CDR1 is SGHTA and CDR2 FQGNSA. The study's findings and limits: Simpson's diversity of CD8+ cells was not significantly different in patients compared with controls. Sharing between patients and controls was observed for twenty-nine CD8+ CDR3 sequences.

Sequencing was done on a sample of sorted CD4+, CD8+, or CD8+CD57+ T cells (not recorded which) from PBMCs. The clonotype was recovered from a human donor with aplastic anemia. This chain links TRBV7-2 with TRBJ1-2; TRBD1 reflects the table's D call only, with no check against the DNA. CDR3 amino acids: CASSLALQGSSPL.